This entry lists 9 T cell receptor beta chains sequenced from one sample in a study of T cells in Graves' hyperthyroidism and ophthalmopathy. It was RNA transcripts that yielded the amplified TCR beta CDR3 regions. TCR CDR3 regions were first amplified by RT-PCR with HTBI primers. Via MiXCR, TCRdb re-called the multiplex PCR reads, giving one row per CDR3 protein. The sample includes around 700,000 distinct CDR3 sequences, roughly 20% of them seen just once. The source material was blood. All receptors come from a woman in her fifties or sixties with Graves' hyperthyroidism that later progressed to Graves' ophthalmopathy.

This chain links TRBV11-2 with TRBJ2-3; D may be TRBD1 or TRBD2 (6 bases each). The CDR3 runs 16 residues. Trimming removed 6 bases from V and 6 bases from J, with 22 bases in between. Germline CDR1 reads SGHAT; CDR2 reads FQNNGV. CDR3 nucleotide sequence: TGTGCCAGCAGACAATTGGGGGGCAGGTGGCGCGATACGCAGTATTTT. It yields the protein CASRQLGGRWRDTQYF.

The chain is built from TRBV20-1 and TRBJ2-3; D not certain. The ends were cut back, 2 bases at V and 5 bases at J, with 5 bases in the middle. This CDR3 has 11 residues. Germline V gives CDR1 DFQATT, CDR2 SNEGSKA (reference sequence). The CDR3 protein is CSARPVDTQYF. CDR3 nucleotides: TGCAGTGCTAGACCGGTAGATACGCAGTATTTT.

This clonotype came up a few times. The chain couples TRBV6-1 to TRBJ1-1; TRBD1 agrees at 7 bases. Trimming removed 7 bases from V and 4 bases from J; junction bases left unmatched: 15. The CDR3 is 16 residues long. Germline V gives CDR1 MNHNS, CDR2 SASEGT. The CDR3 DNA reads TGTGCCAGCACCAGAGGGGGCAGGGCGGTAATCACTGAAGCTTTCTTT. It encodes CASTRGGRAVITEAFF.

In its sample, this clonotype was seen many times. V usage is TRBV3-1 and J usage is TRBJ2-7, with 9 positions matching TRBD1. Germline V gene lookup returns CDR1 LGHDT and CDR2 YNNKEL (reference sequence). The CDR3 covers 15 residues. Unmatched junction bases numbered 5, after V lost 0 bases and J lost 5 bases. The CDR3 DNA is TGTGCCAGCAGCCAAGATACTACAGGGGGCCACGAGCAGTACTTC. This encodes CASSQDTTGGHEQYF.

This clonotype was seen a few times. The chain combines TRBV3-1 with TRBJ1-6; the match to TRBD1 covers 8 bases. V gave up 0 bases and J gave up 8 bases; unmatched junction bases: 3. The germline V gene has CDR1 LGHDT and CDR2 YNNKEL (reference sequence). The CDR3 runs 15 residues. The CDR3 nucleotides are TGTGCCAGCAGCCAAGATCCAGGGGGCTATTCACCCCTCCACTTT. It encodes CASSQDPGGYSPLHF.

This clonotype was recorded at least ten times. The J gene is TRBJ1-5, the V gene TRBV6-5; TRBD1 matches 7 bases. This CDR3 has 17 amino acids. Germline CDR1 and CDR2: MNHEY and SVGAGI. V dropped 4 bases and J dropped 4; count of bases not matched to a gene: 13. CDR3: CASSSHRDSIGNQPQHF. DNA of the CDR3: TGTGCCAGCAGTTCGCACCGGGACAGCATTGGGAATCAGCCCCAGCATTTT.

The genes are TRBV19 and TRBJ1-6, with no clear D. Germline lookup yields CDR1 LNHDA and CDR2 SQIVND (reference sequence). With 5 bases removed from V and 6 bases from J, the gap between germline ends came to 8 bases. CDR3 size: 13 residues. CDR3 loop: CASSRRGNSPLHF. In nucleotides, the CDR3 is TGTGCCAGTAGTCGGCGGGGTAATTCACCCCTCCACTTT.

There are many counts of this clonotype. The V call is TRBV11-1, the J call TRBJ1-2; TRBD1 is a possible D gene (5 bases). CDR1 and CDR2 (germline): SGHAT, FQDESV (reference sequence). The length of the CDR3 is 13 residues. V was clipped by 6 bases and J by 4 bases, with 12 bases between them. The CDR3 reads CASSPGRVYGYTF. CDR3 bases: TGTGCCAGCAGTCCGGGACGGGTCTATGGCTACACCTTC. The whole variable domain, remainder taken from reference TRBV11-1 and TRBJ1-2, is EAEVAQSPRYKITEKSQAVAFWCDPISGHATLYWYRQILGQGPELLVQFQDESVVDDSQLPKDRFSAERLKGVDSTLKIQPAELGDSAMYLCASSPGRVYGYTFGSGTRLTVV.

The V call is TRBV6-1, the J call TRBJ2-7; D unresolved. The V gene's germline CDR1 is MNHNS and CDR2 SASEGT. The V and J ends lost 7 bases and 2 bases respectively, with 12 bases between them. The CDR3 is 13 amino acids. CDR3: CASNLPRTYEQYF. CDR3 in DNA: TGTGCCAGCAACTTACCCCGGACCTACGAGCAGTACTTC.